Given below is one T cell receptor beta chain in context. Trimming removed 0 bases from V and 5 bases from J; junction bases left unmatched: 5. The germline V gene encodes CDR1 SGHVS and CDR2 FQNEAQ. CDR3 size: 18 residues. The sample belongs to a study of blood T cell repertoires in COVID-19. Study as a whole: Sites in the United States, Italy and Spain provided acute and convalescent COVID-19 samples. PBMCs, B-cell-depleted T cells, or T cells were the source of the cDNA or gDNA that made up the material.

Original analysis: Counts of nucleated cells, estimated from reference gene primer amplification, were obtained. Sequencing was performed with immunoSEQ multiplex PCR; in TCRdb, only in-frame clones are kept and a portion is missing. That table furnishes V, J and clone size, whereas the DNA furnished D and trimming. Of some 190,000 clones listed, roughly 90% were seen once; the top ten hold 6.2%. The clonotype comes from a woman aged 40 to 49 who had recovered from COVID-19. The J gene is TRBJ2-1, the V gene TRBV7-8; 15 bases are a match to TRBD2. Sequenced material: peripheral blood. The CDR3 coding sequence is TGTGCCAGCAGCTTAGCGACATGGACTAGCGGGAGGGACAATGAGCAGTTCTTC. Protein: CASSLATWTSGRDNEQFF.